This TCR beta chain was recorded in a study of monozygotic twins with inflammatory bowel disease. Reanalyzing the 5' RACE reads, TCRdb keeps one entry per CDR3 protein, without DNA. The sample's table shows about 300,000 distinct CDR3 sequences. This receptor was identified in a human donor with ulcerative colitis or Crohn's disease, or a healthy co-twin of an affected twin (not recorded which). The sample taken for sequencing was blood.

The CDR3 is CASRRTSGRFTDTQYF. V usage is TRBV4-3 and J usage is TRBJ2-3; TCRdb's D gene call, TRBD2, goes unchecked for lack of DNA. The germline V gene has CDR1 LGHNA and CDR2 YSLEER. The CDR3 has 16 residues.